This TCR beta chain came from a study of cytomegalovirus exposure and HLA in healthy donors. Notes on the study in general: Several of the most significant clusters were apparently associated with common viral pathogens in a later analysis. Certain sequence variants were highly shared and formed a cluster, and this cluster was likely a sequencing artifact. Most TCR sequences proved rare, with some public TCRs found in many donors.

In this sample, this clone turned up a few times. Its antigen is not known. Primers included in the PCR were 60 Vbeta and 13 Jbeta primers. Profiled with immunoSEQ multiplex PCR; TCRdb holds only in-frame clones, not every one. The sample consists of around 120,000 clones, around two thirds of them appearing once. The TCR sequence derives from a woman between 40 and 50 years old in good health and CMV-seropositive. The sequencing sample was made of PBMCs.

CDR3 sequence (DNA): TGTGCCAGCAGCTCCGATGGGGCAGCCTCTGGGGCCAACGTCCTGACTTTC. Its protein product is CASSSDGAASGANVLTF. This chain connects TRBV7-2 to TRBJ2-6; perhaps TRBD1 as D (5 bases). CDR1 and CDR2 from the germline V gene are SGHTA and FQGNSA. Deletions cut 4 bases from V and 0 bases from J, with 13 bases between. This CDR3 has 17 amino acids.